The entry below describes one TCR beta chain. As yet, its antigen is unknown. The source of the sample is a study of radiotherapy plus CTLA-4 blockade in lung cancer. Study context: Overall, less than 20% of patients showed an objective response, while roughly 28% attained disease control. The study's findings and limits: Expansion in blood of tumor-derived TCR clones was seen after radiotherapy plus ipilimumab.

Method: immunoSEQ multiplex PCR; TCRdb's copy keeps in-frame clones and lacks some. The sample yields 95,000 to 150,000 clones, 80% to 90% seen once. The CDR3 spans 13 residues. Looked up from germline, CDR1 is MNHEY and CDR2 is SVGAGI. Trimming pared 2 bases from V and 6 bases from J, leaving 7 bases between. CTLA-4 blockade using ipilimumab, together with focal radiation, was received by patients with chemo-refractory metastatic non-small-cell lung cancer. The source material was peripheral blood, sampled from a patient treated with radiotherapy plus ipilimumab. This TCR came from a human donor with non-small cell lung cancer that progressed on radiotherapy plus ipilimumab. V usage is TRBV6-5 and J usage is TRBJ2-2; D might be TRBD1 or TRBD2, each matching 5 bases. CDR3 amino acids: CASSYVGAGELFF. DNA of the CDR3: TGTGCCAGCAGTTACGTGGGGGCCGGGGAGCTGTTTTTT.